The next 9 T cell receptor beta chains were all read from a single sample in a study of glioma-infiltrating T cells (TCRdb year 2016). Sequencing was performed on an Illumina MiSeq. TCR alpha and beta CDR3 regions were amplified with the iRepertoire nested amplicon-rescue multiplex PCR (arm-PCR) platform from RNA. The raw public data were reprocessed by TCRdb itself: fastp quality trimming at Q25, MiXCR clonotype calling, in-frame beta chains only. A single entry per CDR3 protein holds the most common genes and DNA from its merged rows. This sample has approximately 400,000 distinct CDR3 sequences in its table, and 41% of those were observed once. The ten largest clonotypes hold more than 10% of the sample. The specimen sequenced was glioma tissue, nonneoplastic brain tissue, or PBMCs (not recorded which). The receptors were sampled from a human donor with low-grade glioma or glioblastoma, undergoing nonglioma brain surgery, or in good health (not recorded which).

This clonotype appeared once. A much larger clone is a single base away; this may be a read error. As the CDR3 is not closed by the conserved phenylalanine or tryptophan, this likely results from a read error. CDR3 nucleotides: TGTGCCAGCAGCTTAGGGGGCGGGCCAGATACGCAGTATATT. Protein sequence: CASSLGGGPDTQYI. V usage is TRBV7-2 and J usage is TRBJ2-3; the D call may be TRBD1 or TRBD2 (5 bases each). Per the germline V gene, CDR1 is SGHTA and CDR2 is FQGNSA. CDR3 length: 14 amino acids. Trimming took 1 base from V and 4 from J, leaving 9 bases between them.

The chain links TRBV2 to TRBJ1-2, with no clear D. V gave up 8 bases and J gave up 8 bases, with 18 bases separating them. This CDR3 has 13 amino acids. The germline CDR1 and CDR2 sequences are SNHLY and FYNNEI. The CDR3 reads CASPPSRSGGYTF. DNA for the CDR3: TGTGCCAGCCCTCCCTCGCGGTCGGGAGGCTACACCTTC.

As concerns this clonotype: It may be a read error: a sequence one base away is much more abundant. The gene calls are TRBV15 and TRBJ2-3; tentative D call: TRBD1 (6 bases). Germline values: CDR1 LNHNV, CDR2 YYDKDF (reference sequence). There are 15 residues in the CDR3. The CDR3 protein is CATSRDRGFTGTQYF. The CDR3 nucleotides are TGTGCCACCAGCAGAGACAGGGGATTCACAGGTACGCAGTATTTT.

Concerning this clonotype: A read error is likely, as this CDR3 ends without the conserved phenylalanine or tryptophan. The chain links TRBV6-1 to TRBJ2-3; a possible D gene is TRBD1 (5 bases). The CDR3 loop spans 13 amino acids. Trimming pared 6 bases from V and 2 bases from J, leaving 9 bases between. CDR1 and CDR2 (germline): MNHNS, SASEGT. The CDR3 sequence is CASRGRDTDTQYS. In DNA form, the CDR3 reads TGTGCCAGCAGGGGGCGTGACACAGATACGCAGTATTCT.

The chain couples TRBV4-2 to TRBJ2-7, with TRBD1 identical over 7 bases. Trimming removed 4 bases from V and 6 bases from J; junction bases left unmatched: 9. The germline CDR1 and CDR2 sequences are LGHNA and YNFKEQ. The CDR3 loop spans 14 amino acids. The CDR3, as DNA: TGTGCCAGCAGCCCCCTGACAGGGCTCGGCGAGCAGTACTTC. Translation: CASSPLTGLGEQYF.

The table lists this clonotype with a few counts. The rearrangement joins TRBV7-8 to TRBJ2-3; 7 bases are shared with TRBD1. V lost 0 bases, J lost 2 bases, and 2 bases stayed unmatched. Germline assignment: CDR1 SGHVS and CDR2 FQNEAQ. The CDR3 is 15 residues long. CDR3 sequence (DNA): TGTGCCAGCAGCTTAGCACAGGGGTTCACAGATACGCAGTATTTT. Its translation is CASSLAQGFTDTQYF.

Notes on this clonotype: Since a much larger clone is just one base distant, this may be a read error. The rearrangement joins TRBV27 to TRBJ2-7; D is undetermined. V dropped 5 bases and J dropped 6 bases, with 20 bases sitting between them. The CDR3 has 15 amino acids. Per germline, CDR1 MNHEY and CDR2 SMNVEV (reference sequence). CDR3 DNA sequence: TGTGCCAGCAGTCTGATTCCGGTCACCCATCGCGAGCAGTACTTC. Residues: CASSLIPVTHREQYF.

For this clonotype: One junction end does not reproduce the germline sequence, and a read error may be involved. CDR3 sequence: CASSFMNTEASF. DNA for the CDR3: TGTGCCAGCAGCTTTATGAACACTGAAGCTTCCTTT. This sequence joins TRBV5-5 and TRBJ1-1; D is uncertain. Germline V lookup: CDR1 SGHKS, CDR2 YYEKEE (reference sequence). This CDR3 is 12 amino acids long.

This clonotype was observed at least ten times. CDR3 DNA: TGTGCCACCAGCAGAGGGGGGTTCGAGAACACTGAAGCTTTCTTT. Translation gives CATSRGGFENTEAFF. V gene TRBV15 combines with J gene TRBJ1-1; possibly TRBD1 for D (5 bases). This CDR3 is 15 amino acids long. Per germline, CDR1 LNHNV and CDR2 YYDKDF (reference sequence). The V end lost 1 base, the J end lost 1 base, and 10 bases lay between the germline ends. The full variable domain, its missing parts supplied by reference TRBV15 and TRBJ1-1, is DAMVIQNPRYQVTQFGKPVTLSCSQTLNHNVMYWYQQKSSQAPKLLFHYYDKDFNNEADTPDNFQSRRPNTSFCFLDIRSPGLGDTAMYLCATSRGGFENTEAFFGQGTRLTVV.